These T cell receptor beta chains were read from a single sample in a study of blood T cell repertoires in COVID-19. The data were produced by immunoSEQ multiplex PCR, yet TCRdb's version contains in-frame clones alone and is incomplete. The sample consists of about 240,000 clones, roughly 90% of them appearing once. Sequencing was done on a sample of peripheral blood. The receptor set was obtained from a man between 60 and 75 years old who had recovered from COVID-19. CDR3s include the opening cysteine and the closing phenylalanine or tryptophan. A D gene is named only where the DNA matches it firmly. The size of a clone is reported for some rows only, either as once, few or many, or as a class for expanded clones.

CDR3aa: CASSGAGQAPNEKLFF
CDR3nt: TGTGCCAGCAGCGGCGCGGGACAGGCGCCTAATGAAAAACTGTTTTTT
v_gene: TRBV5-6
j_gene: TRBJ1-4
d_gene: TRBD1
abundance: NA

CDR3aa: CASSLGTGAVSNQPQHF
CDR3nt: TGTGCCAGCAGCCTTGGGACAGGGGCGGTTAGCAATCAGCCCCAGCATTTT
v_gene: TRBV7-2
j_gene: TRBJ1-5
d_gene: TRBD1
abundance: NA

CDR3aa: CASSQDGLAGNIQYF
CDR3nt: TGTGCCAGCAGCCAGGATGGACTAGCGGGCAACATTCAGTACTTC
v_gene: TRBV3-1/TRBV3-2
j_gene: TRBJ2-4
d_gene: TRBD2
abundance: NA

CDR3aa: CASSVDGGGNTIYF
CDR3nt: TGTGCCAGCAGCGTAGATGGGGGGGGAAACACCATATATTTT
v_gene: TRBV9
j_gene: TRBJ1-3
d_gene: NA
abundance: NA

CDR3aa: CASSYLLTRQGNEQFF
CDR3nt: TGTGCCAGCAGCTACCTTTTGACGAGACAGGGGAATGAGCAGTTCTTC
v_gene: TRBV5-4
j_gene: TRBJ2-1
d_gene: TRBD1
abundance: NA

CDR3aa: CSARVGRGDTF
CDR3nt: TGCAGTGCTAGGGTTGGCAGGGGTGACACCTTC
v_gene: TRBV20-1
j_gene: TRBJ1-2
d_gene: NA
abundance: NA

CDR3aa: CASSLAGTVYNEQFF
CDR3nt: TGTGCCAGCAGCTTAGCCGGGACAGTATACAATGAGCAGTTCTTC
v_gene: TRBV7-9
j_gene: TRBJ2-1
d_gene: TRBD1
abundance: NA

CDR3aa: CASSRFQGAFSGANVLTF
CDR3nt: TGTGCCAGCAGCCGATTCCAAGGAGCATTCTCTGGGGCCAACGTCCTGACTTTC
v_gene: TRBV5-4
j_gene: TRBJ2-6
d_gene: NA
abundance: NA

CDR3aa: CATSRARSGVQETQYF
CDR3nt: TGTGCCACCAGCAGAGCGCGCTCGGGAGTGCAAGAGACCCAGTACTTC
v_gene: TRBV15
j_gene: TRBJ2-5
d_gene: NA
abundance: NA

CDR3aa: CASSEAGGADTQYF
CDR3nt: TGTGCCAGCAGTGAAGCGGGGGGTGCAGATACGCAGTATTTT
v_gene: TRBV6-1
j_gene: TRBJ2-3
d_gene: NA
abundance: NA

CDR3aa: CASRRSGVGNYGYTF
CDR3nt: TGTGCCAGCCGGAGGTCGGGGGTAGGGAACTATGGCTACACCTTC
v_gene: TRBV5-6
j_gene: TRBJ1-2
d_gene: NA
abundance: NA

CDR3aa: CASSLDLTGLETQYF
CDR3nt: TGTGCCAGCAGCTTGGACCTAACAGGTTTAGAGACCCAGTACTTC
v_gene: TRBV5-6
j_gene: TRBJ2-5
d_gene: NA
abundance: few

CDR3aa: CAWSGQGAAGFNEQFF
CDR3nt: TGTGCCTGGAGTGGGCAAGGGGCCGCAGGGTTTAATGAGCAGTTCTTC
v_gene: TRBV30
j_gene: TRBJ2-1
d_gene: NA
abundance: NA

CDR3aa: CASSLGQGSSPLHF
CDR3nt: TGCGCCAGCAGCTTGGGACAGGGCAGTTCACCCCTCCACTTT
v_gene: TRBV5-1
j_gene: TRBJ1-6
d_gene: TRBD1
abundance: NA

CDR3aa: CASRRLAGGPTDTQYF
CDR3nt: TGTGCCAGCAGGCGACTAGCGGGGGGGCCGACAGATACGCAGTATTTT
v_gene: TRBV2
j_gene: TRBJ2-3
d_gene: TRBD2
abundance: NA

CDR3aa: CASSIPGLPRAFF
CDR3nt: TGTGCCAGCAGCATCCCAGGACTGCCAAGAGCTTTCTTT
v_gene: TRBV21-1
j_gene: TRBJ1-1
d_gene: NA
abundance: NA

CDR3aa: CASSLFAGYYNEQFF
CDR3nt: TGTGCCAGCAGCTTATTTGCAGGGTACTACAATGAGCAGTTCTTC
v_gene: TRBV7-8
j_gene: TRBJ2-1
d_gene: NA
abundance: NA

CDR3aa: CASSYSTVMNTEAFF
CDR3nt: TGTGCCAGCAGTTACTCGACTGTTATGAACACTGAAGCTTTCTTT
v_gene: TRBV6-5
j_gene: TRBJ1-1
d_gene: NA
abundance: NA

CDR3aa: CASSYVGGLGNQPQHF
CDR3nt: TGTGCCAGCAGTTATGTGGGAGGTCTGGGCAATCAGCCCCAGCATTTT
v_gene: TRBV6-2/TRBV6-3
j_gene: TRBJ1-5
d_gene: NA
abundance: NA

CDR3aa: CSVEGQGGGYTF
CDR3nt: TGCAGCGTTGAAGGGCAGGGGGGCGGCTACACCTTC
v_gene: TRBV29-1
j_gene: TRBJ1-2
d_gene: TRBD1
abundance: NA

CDR3aa: CATSTGGVGANVLTF
CDR3nt: TGTGCCACCAGTACTGGAGGGGTTGGGGCCAACGTCCTGACTTTC
v_gene: TRBV24-1
j_gene: TRBJ2-6
d_gene: NA
abundance: NA

CDR3aa: CASNLGGRGAGKNIQYF
CDR3nt: TGTGCCAGCAATCTAGGGGGTCGGGGGGCCGGCAAAAACATTCAGTACTTC
v_gene: TRBV2
j_gene: TRBJ2-4
d_gene: NA
abundance: NA

CDR3aa: CASSQGATGGSPLHF
CDR3nt: TGTGCCAGCAGCCAAGGTGCGACAGGAGGATCACCCCTCCACTTT
v_gene: TRBV4-2
j_gene: TRBJ1-6
d_gene: NA
abundance: NA

CDR3aa: CASSPIPNLVADTGELFF
CDR3nt: TGTGCCAGCTCACCAATTCCCAACCTGGTGGCGGACACCGGGGAGCTGTTTTTT
v_gene: TRBV18
j_gene: TRBJ2-2
d_gene: NA
abundance: NA

CDR3aa: CASSQGDDTEAFF
CDR3nt: TGTGCCAGCAGCCAGGGGGACGACACTGAAGCTTTCTTT
v_gene: TRBV12-3/TRBV12-4
j_gene: TRBJ1-1
d_gene: TRBD1
abundance: NA

CDR3aa: CASSLGGSGGRTEAFF
CDR3nt: TGTGCCAGCAGCTTAGGCGGATCAGGGGGCCGCACTGAAGCTTTCTTT
v_gene: TRBV7-8
j_gene: TRBJ1-1
d_gene: TRBD1
abundance: NA

CDR3aa: CASSEYLRESIRPQHF
CDR3nt: TGTGCCAGCAGTGAATATTTAAGGGAGAGTATTAGGCCCCAGCATTTT
v_gene: TRBV25-1
j_gene: TRBJ1-5
d_gene: NA
abundance: NA

CDR3aa: CASSQDKALLRETQYF
CDR3nt: TGTGCCAGCAGCCAAGATAAGGCACTACTTAGAGAGACCCAGTACTTC
v_gene: TRBV3-1/TRBV3-2
j_gene: TRBJ2-5
d_gene: NA
abundance: NA

CDR3aa: CATSDTTEKQYF
CDR3nt: TGTGCCACCAGTGATACGACGGAGAAGCAGTACTTC
v_gene: TRBV24-1
j_gene: TRBJ2-7
d_gene: NA
abundance: few

CDR3aa: CASMRSTGGHQPQHF
CDR3nt: TGTGCCAGCATGCGTTCGACAGGGGGCCATCAGCCCCAGCATTTT
v_gene: TRBV27
j_gene: TRBJ1-5
d_gene: TRBD1
abundance: NA

CDR3aa: CASSPRGPANQPQHF
CDR3nt: TGTGCCAGCAGCCCCAGGGGCCCGGCAAATCAGCCCCAGCATTTT
v_gene: TRBV14
j_gene: TRBJ1-5
d_gene: NA
abundance: NA

CDR3aa: CASSLSGSETQYF
CDR3nt: TGTGCCAGCAGCTTATCGGGATCGGAGACCCAGTACTTC
v_gene: TRBV11-2
j_gene: TRBJ2-5
d_gene: NA
abundance: once

CDR3aa: CASSLSSGGETQYF
CDR3nt: TGTGCCAGCAGCTTGTCTAGCGGGGGTGAGACCCAGTACTTC
v_gene: TRBV9
j_gene: TRBJ2-5
d_gene: TRBD2
abundance: NA

CDR3aa: CASSAAGTGRYEQFF
CDR3nt: TGTGCCAGCAGTGCGGCCGGGACAGGAAGATATGAGCAGTTCTTC
v_gene: TRBV2
j_gene: TRBJ2-1
d_gene: TRBD1
abundance: NA

CDR3aa: CASSWAAGPYEQYF
CDR3nt: TGTGCCAGTAGTTGGGCAGCGGGCCCCTACGAGCAGTACTTC
v_gene: TRBV19
j_gene: TRBJ2-7
d_gene: NA
abundance: NA

CDR3aa: CASSISLTSRSYNEQFF
CDR3nt: TGTGCCAGTAGTATAAGCCTGACTAGCCGCTCCTACAATGAGCAGTTCTTC
v_gene: TRBV19
j_gene: TRBJ2-1
d_gene: TRBD2
abundance: NA

CDR3aa: CATSDLWGTVLSDGNTIYF
CDR3nt: TGTGCCACCAGTGATTTGTGGGGGACAGTTTTGTCGGATGGAAACACCATATATTTT
v_gene: TRBV24-1
j_gene: TRBJ1-3
d_gene: TRBD1
abundance: many

CDR3aa: CASSPGTGNVGYTF
CDR3nt: TGTGCCAGCAGCCCTGGGACAGGGAATGTTGGCTACACCTTC
v_gene: TRBV3-1/TRBV3-2
j_gene: TRBJ1-2
d_gene: TRBD1
abundance: NA

CDR3aa: CASSQGLLEMEQFF
CDR3nt: TGCGCCAGCAGCCAGGGACTCTTAGAGATGGAGCAGTTCTTC
v_gene: TRBV4-1
j_gene: TRBJ2-1
d_gene: NA
abundance: NA

CDR3aa: CASSVVTGRIYGYTF
CDR3nt: TGTGCCAGCAGCGTAGTAACAGGGCGTATCTATGGCTACACCTTC
v_gene: TRBV9
j_gene: TRBJ1-2
d_gene: NA
abundance: NA

CDR3aa: CASSMTGSSEKLFF
CDR3nt: TGTGCCAGCAGCATGACAGGAAGCAGTGAAAAACTGTTTTTT
v_gene: TRBV2
j_gene: TRBJ1-4
d_gene: NA
abundance: NA

CDR3aa: CASSNTGYEQYF
CDR3nt: TGCGCCAGCAGCAACACAGGGTACGAGCAGTACTTC
v_gene: TRBV5-1
j_gene: TRBJ2-7
d_gene: NA
abundance: NA

CDR3aa: CASSGWLGTGNTEAFF
CDR3nt: TGTGCCAGCAGCGGTTGGTTGGGGACAGGGAACACTGAAGCTTTCTTT
v_gene: TRBV9
j_gene: TRBJ1-1
d_gene: TRBD1
abundance: NA

CDR3aa: CASRGHPNTEAFF
CDR3nt: TGTGCCAGCAGGGGACATCCGAACACTGAAGCTTTCTTT
v_gene: TRBV9
j_gene: TRBJ1-1
d_gene: NA
abundance: NA

CDR3aa: CASSYGVQETQYF
CDR3nt: TGTGCCAGCAGTTACGGAGTCCAAGAGACCCAGTACTTC
v_gene: TRBV6-5
j_gene: TRBJ2-5
d_gene: NA
abundance: NA

CDR3aa: CASSLLAGNYGYTF
CDR3nt: TGTGCCAGCAGCTTACTCGCAGGGAACTATGGCTACACCTTC
v_gene: TRBV7-8
j_gene: TRBJ1-2
d_gene: NA
abundance: NA

CDR3aa: CASTGQGYNEQYF
CDR3nt: TGTGCCAGCACGGGACAGGGCTATAACGAGCAGTACTTC
v_gene: TRBV2
j_gene: TRBJ2-7
d_gene: TRBD1
abundance: NA

CDR3aa: CASSQGQRNQPQHF
CDR3nt: TGTGCCAGCAGCCAGGGACAGCGCAATCAGCCCCAGCATTTT
v_gene: TRBV5-6
j_gene: TRBJ1-5
d_gene: TRBD1
abundance: NA

CDR3aa: CASSPQAIGGYTF
CDR3nt: TGTGCCAGCAGCCCTCAGGCAATTGGGGGCTACACCTTC
v_gene: TRBV7-9
j_gene: TRBJ1-2
d_gene: NA
abundance: NA

CDR3aa: CASSHRFASNYGYTF
CDR3nt: TGTGCCAGCAGCCATCGATTTGCGTCTAACTATGGCTACACCTTC
v_gene: TRBV7-2
j_gene: TRBJ1-2
d_gene: NA
abundance: NA

CDR3aa: CASIRGVGRYTEAFF
CDR3nt: TGTGCCAGCATCCGAGGGGTAGGGAGGTACACTGAAGCTTTCTTT
v_gene: TRBV13
j_gene: TRBJ1-1
d_gene: NA
abundance: NA

CDR3aa: CASTREGGGELFF
CDR3nt: TGTGCCAGCACCAGGGAGGGTGGAGGGGAGCTGTTTTTT
v_gene: TRBV2
j_gene: TRBJ2-2
d_gene: TRBD2
abundance: NA

CDR3aa: CASSLVGGTVYEQYF
CDR3nt: TGTGCCAGCAGCTTGGTTGGTGGGACAGTCTACGAGCAGTACTTC
v_gene: TRBV5-6
j_gene: TRBJ2-7
d_gene: TRBD1
abundance: NA

CDR3aa: CASSYSGQGLDEQFF
CDR3nt: TGTGCCAGCAGTTACTCGGGACAGGGACTCGATGAGCAGTTCTTC
v_gene: TRBV6-5
j_gene: TRBJ2-1
d_gene: TRBD1
abundance: many

CDR3aa: CASSQDRQGTQYF
CDR3nt: TGTGCCAGCAGCCAGGACAGACAGGGGACCCAGTACTTC
v_gene: TRBV7-7
j_gene: TRBJ2-5
d_gene: TRBD1
abundance: NA

CDR3aa: CASSEVGSGSPLHF
CDR3nt: TGTGCCAGCAGTGAGGTCGGATCGGGTTCACCCCTCCACTTT
v_gene: TRBV2
j_gene: TRBJ1-6
d_gene: NA
abundance: once

CDR3aa: CASSLYSYTEAFF
CDR3nt: TGTGCCAGCAGTTTATATTCGTATACTGAAGCTTTCTTT
v_gene: TRBV12-3/TRBV12-4
j_gene: TRBJ1-1
d_gene: NA
abundance: NA

CDR3aa: CASSLGTAYNEQFF
CDR3nt: TGTGCCAGCAGTCTGGGGACAGCCTACAATGAGCAGTTCTTC
v_gene: TRBV27
j_gene: TRBJ2-1
d_gene: TRBD1
abundance: NA

CDR3aa: CASSLTRGGASGTF
CDR3nt: TGTGCCAGCAGTCTCACTCGGGGCGGGGCTTCAGGCACCTTC
v_gene: TRBV6-5
j_gene: TRBJ1-2
d_gene: NA
abundance: NA

CDR3aa: CASSYSRGRTGETQYF
CDR3nt: TGTGCCAGCAGTTACTCGAGAGGGCGGACCGGGGAGACCCAGTACTTC
v_gene: TRBV6-5
j_gene: TRBJ2-5
d_gene: NA
abundance: NA